This TCR beta chain is from a study of response to subunit inactivated influenza vaccine. The germline V gene has CDR1 SGHNT and CDR2 YENEEA. J was trimmed by 1 base and V by 6 bases; bases with no gene match: 9. The CDR3 contains 16 residues. TCRdb redid the calling of the RT-PCR reads with MiXCR, one entry per CDR3 protein. The table has more than 450,000 distinct CDR3 sequences, about 11% seen once. Concerning this clonotype itself: Its antigen is not known.

Study-level results: Few additional T cells are recruited per seasonal influenza vaccination, authors suggested.

The sequences come from PBMCs from blood, collected on the day of vaccination. V gene TRBV11-3 combines with J gene TRBJ2-4, with 7 bases lining up with TRBD2. The receptor's source is a man in his fifties who received an inactivated influenza vaccine. The CDR3 DNA is TGTGCCAGCAGGGGCGGGGGAGGGATGGCCAAAAACATTCAGTACTTC. Its translation is CASRGGGGMAKNIQYF.